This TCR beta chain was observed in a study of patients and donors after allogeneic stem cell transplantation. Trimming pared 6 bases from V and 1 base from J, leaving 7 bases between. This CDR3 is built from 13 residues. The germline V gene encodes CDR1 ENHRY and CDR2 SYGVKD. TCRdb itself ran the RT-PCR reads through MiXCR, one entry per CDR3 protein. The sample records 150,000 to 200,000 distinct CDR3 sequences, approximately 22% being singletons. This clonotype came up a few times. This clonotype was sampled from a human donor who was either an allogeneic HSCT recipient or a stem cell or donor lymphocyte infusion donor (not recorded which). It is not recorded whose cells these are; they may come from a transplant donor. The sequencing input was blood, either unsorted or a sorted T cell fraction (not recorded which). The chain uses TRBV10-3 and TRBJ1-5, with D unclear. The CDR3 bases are TGTGCCATCAGAGGACGGAGCAATCAGCCCCAGCATTTT. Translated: CAIRGRSNQPQHF.